Shown below are 3 T cell receptor beta chains from a single sample sequenced in a study of graft-versus-host responses after intestinal transplantation. This table comes from immunoSEQ multiplex PCR, and its TCRdb copy is limited to in-frame clones, with some not included. The sample shows roughly 97,000 clones, over 75% of them seen only once. Sequencing used PBMCs, obtained approximately 470 days after intestinal transplant. These TCRs come from a human patient who received an intestinal transplant, so some T cells may come from the graft donor.

V gene TRBV27 combines with J gene TRBJ1-6; the D is unclear. This CDR3 comprises 15 residues. V lost 2 bases and J lost 6, with 11 bases in between. Germline CDR1 and CDR2: MNHEY and SMNVEV (reference sequence). CDR3 residues: CASSLRWEPNSPLHF. The CDR3, as DNA: TGTGCCAGCAGTTTAAGGTGGGAACCTAATTCACCCCTCCACTTT.

V and J are TRBV11-2 and TRBJ2-7; D not resolved. The CDR3 contains 15 residues. Trimming took off 0 bases at V and 0 bases at J, with 9 bases between the two ends. The V gene's germline CDR1 is SGHAT and CDR2 FQNNGV. The CDR3 DNA is TGTGCCAGCAGCTTAGAACATCCTAGCTCCTACGAGCAGTACTTC. Translating it yields CASSLEHPSSYEQYF.

This rearrangement joins TRBV9 to TRBJ1-3, with a tentative D call TRBD1 (6 bases). The CDR3 has 16 residues. Looked up from germline, CDR1 is SGDLS and CDR2 is YYNGEE. The V and J ends lost 4 bases and 0 bases respectively, with 14 bases between them. The CDR3 nucleotides read TGTGCCAGCAGCCCCGAGACAGGCACCTCTGGAAACACCATATATTTT. Amino acids: CASSPETGTSGNTIYF.